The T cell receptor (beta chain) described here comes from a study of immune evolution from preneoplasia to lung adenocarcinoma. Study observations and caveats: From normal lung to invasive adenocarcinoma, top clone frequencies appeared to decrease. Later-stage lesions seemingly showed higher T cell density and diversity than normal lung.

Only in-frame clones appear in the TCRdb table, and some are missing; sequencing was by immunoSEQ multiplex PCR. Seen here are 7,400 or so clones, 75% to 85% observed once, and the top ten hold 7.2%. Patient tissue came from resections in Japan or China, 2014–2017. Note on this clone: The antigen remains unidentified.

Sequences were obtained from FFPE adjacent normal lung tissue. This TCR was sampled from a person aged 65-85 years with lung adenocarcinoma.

This CDR3 reads CASRLKAQVSLWRNTEAFF. CDR3 in DNA: TGTGCCAGCAGATTAAAGGCGCAGGTATCTCTATGGAGGAACACTGAAGCTTTCTTT. The gene calls are TRBV28 and TRBJ1-1; D remains unclear. The CDR3 runs to 19 residues. CDR1 is MDHEN, CDR2 SYDVKM, per germline. The ends were cut back, 6 bases at V and 1 base at J, with 27 bases in the middle.